Sequencing of this TCR beta chain was carried out in a study of cytomegalovirus exposure and HLA in healthy donors. Broader study findings: As a later analysis revealed, the rate of TCR association differed by HLA locus, with DRB1 most and HLA-C fewest. The likely explanation for a cluster of highly shared sequence variants was sequencing artifact. In an earlier analysis, in 620 or so donors, most V segments appeared productive either ~87% or ~30% of the time.

Losses at the gene ends were 5 bases for V and 4 bases for J; bases not matched to a gene: 1. The CDR3 runs 12 residues. The germline CDR1 and CDR2 sequences are SGHNT and YENEEA. 60 Vbeta and 13 Jbeta primers were used in PCR. Only in-frame clones appear in the TCRdb table, and some are missing; sequencing was by immunoSEQ multiplex PCR. The data show some 120,000 clones, 81% seen once. The table lists this clone with a count of one. Its antigen is still unknown. The genes are TRBV11-3 and TRBJ1-2; 7 positions agree with TRBD1. The source is a woman younger than 45 in good health and CMV-seronegative. Source material: PBMCs. CDR3 nucleotide sequence: TGTGCCAGCAGCCGACAGGGCTATGGCTACACCTTC. It translates to CASSRQGYGYTF.